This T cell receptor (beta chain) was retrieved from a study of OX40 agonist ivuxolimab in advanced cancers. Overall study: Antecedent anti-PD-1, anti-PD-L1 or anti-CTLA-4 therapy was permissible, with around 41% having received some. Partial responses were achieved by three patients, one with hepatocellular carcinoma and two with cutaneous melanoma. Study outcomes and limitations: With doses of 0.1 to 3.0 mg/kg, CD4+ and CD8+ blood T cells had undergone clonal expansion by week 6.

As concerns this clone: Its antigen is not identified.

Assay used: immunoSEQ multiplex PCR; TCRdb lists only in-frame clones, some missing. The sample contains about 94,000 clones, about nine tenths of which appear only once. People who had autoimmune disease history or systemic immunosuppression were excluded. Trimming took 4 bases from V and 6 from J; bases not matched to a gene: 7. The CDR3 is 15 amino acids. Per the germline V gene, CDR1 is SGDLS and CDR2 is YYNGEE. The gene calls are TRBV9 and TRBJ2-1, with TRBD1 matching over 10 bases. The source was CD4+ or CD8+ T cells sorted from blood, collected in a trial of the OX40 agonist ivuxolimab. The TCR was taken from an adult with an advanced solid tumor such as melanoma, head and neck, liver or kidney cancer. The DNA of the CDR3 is TGTGCCAGCAGCACCTCCGGGACAGGGGTCAATGAGCAGTTCTTC. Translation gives CASSTSGTGVNEQFF.